The 18 T cell receptor beta chains reported below all come from one sample, sequenced in a study of cytomegalovirus exposure and HLA in healthy donors (dated by TCRdb to about 2017). The protocol used for the library was the immunoSEQ multiplex PCR assay. For the multiplex PCR, a mixture combining 60 forward primers for TCR Vbeta segments and 13 reverse primers for TCR Jbeta segments was used. Sourced from immuneACCESS, this table was stored by TCRdb with only in-frame sequences that have V and J called. A share of the clones is absent; for the studies checked, an unresolved V gene accounts for under half, and the remainder has no known explanation. The sample data list 100,000 to 150,000 clones, and 76% of these were observed just once. 15% to 20% of the sample goes to the ten largest clones. Sequenced material: PBMCs. These receptors all stem from a man aged 45 to 65 in good health and CMV-seropositive.

The rearrangement joins TRBV7-9 to TRBJ2-5; TRBD1 might be the D (6 bases). With the DNA end fitting TRBJ2-7 better, the J assignment may be wrong. Per germline, CDR1 SEHNR and CDR2 FQNEAQ (reference sequence). The CDR3 covers 13 residues. In nucleotides, the CDR3 is TGTGCCAGCAGCCGGGACATTGCCTACGAGCAGTACTTC. This codes for CASSRDIAYEQYF.

This clone was counted a few times. The chain joins TRBV11-3 to TRBJ2-7; 10 bases line up with TRBD2. Germline V gene sequence: CDR1 SGHNT, CDR2 YENEEA. This CDR3 is built from 17 residues. J lost 0 bases, V lost 2 bases, and 7 bases had no gene match. In DNA, the CDR3 is TGTGCCAGCAGCTTAACTGCCGGACTAGCGGCCTCCTACGAGCAGTACTTC. Encoded protein: CASSLTAGLAASYEQYF.

This rearrangement joins TRBV2 to TRBJ2-6; D possibly corresponds to TRBD1 (5 bases). CDR1 and CDR2 from the germline V gene are SNHLY and FYNNEI. Trimming pared 3 bases from V and 8 bases from J, leaving 11 bases between. The CDR3 contains 14 residues. Here the CDR3 reads CASSEGRFSNVLTF. CDR3 nucleotide sequence: TGTGCCAGCAGTGAGGGGCGTTTCTCCAACGTCCTGACTTTC.

The rearrangement joins TRBV4-2 to TRBJ2-7; 7 bases line up with TRBD1. Germline CDR1 reads LGHNA; CDR2 reads YNFKEQ. The CDR3 is made up of 14 amino acids. Trimming at V came to 0 bases and at J to 3 bases, leaving 2 bases not matched to a gene. The CDR3 here is CASSQDAGGYEQYF. CDR3 coding DNA: TGTGCCAGCAGCCAAGACGCAGGGGGCTACGAGCAGTACTTC.

This chain uses TRBV11-2 with TRBJ2-7, with 7 nucleotides matching TRBD2. Germline V CDR1 and CDR2: SGHAT, FQNNGV. CDR3 length equals 16 residues. The J segment lost 0 bases and the V segment lost 4 bases, leaving 9 bases of the junction unmatched. The CDR3 coding sequence is TGTGCCAGCAGCTCCCCTCGGGGGGACCCCTCCTACGAGCAGTACTTC. Amino acids: CASSSPRGDPSYEQYF.

The V gene is TRBV6-5, the J gene TRBJ2-1; D may be TRBD2 (5 bases). V shed 2 bases and J shed 2 bases, with 7 bases lying between them. The CDR3 covers 14 residues. From germline, CDR1 is MNHEY and CDR2 SVGAGI. CDR3 DNA sequence: TGTGCCAGCAGTTACCGGACTGCCTACAATGAGCAGTTCTTC. Protein: CASSYRTAYNEQFF.

The CDR3 DNA reads TGTGCCAGCAGAACACTGGCGGGGGGAACAGATACGCAGTATTTT. Protein product: CASRTLAGGTDTQYF. This chain connects TRBV27 to TRBJ2-3; 8 bases fit TRBD2. CDR3 length: 15 residues. With V trimmed by 6 bases and J by 3 bases, 8 bases remained unmatched. The V gene's germline CDR1 is MNHEY and CDR2 SMNVEV (reference sequence).

The chain links TRBV19 to TRBJ2-2; 10 bases agree with TRBD2. This CDR3 region has 16 residues. Trimming at V came to 9 bases and at J to 7 bases, leaving 14 bases not matched to a gene. In germline, CDR1 is LNHDA, CDR2 SQIVND (reference sequence). The CDR3 sequence: CASRPSGRARDGELFF. The DNA of the CDR3 is TGTGCCAGCCGGCCGAGCGGGAGGGCCCGGGACGGGGAGCTGTTTTTT.

The chain recombines TRBV2 with TRBJ2-7; D perhaps matches TRBD1 (5 bases). Trimming removed 7 bases at V and 3 bases at J, with 10 bases between. The CDR3 covers 12 residues. From germline, CDR1 is SNHLY and CDR2 FYNNEI. CDR3 nucleotides: TGTGCCAGCACTTTGCAGGGCTACGAGCAGTACTTC. Translated, it gives CASTLQGYEQYF. Together with reference TRBV2 and TRBJ2-7, the CDR3 gives the full variable domain: EPEVTQTPSHQVTQMGQEVILRCVPISNHLYFYWYRQILGQKVEFLVSFYNNEISEKSEIFDDQFSVERPDGSNFTLKIRSTKLEDSAMYFCASTLQGYEQYFGPGTRLTVT.

The rearrangement links TRBV18 to TRBJ1-3; no firm D call. V dropped 2 bases and J dropped 0 bases, with 8 bases sitting between them. The V gene's germline CDR1 is KGHSH and CDR2 LQKENI. The CDR3 runs 15 residues. The CDR3 loop is CASSPNTVSGNTIYF. DNA of the CDR3: TGTGCCAGCTCACCAAACACAGTCTCTGGAAACACCATATATTTT.

The chain joins TRBV5-6 to TRBJ2-7; D perhaps matches TRBD2 (6 bases). Trimming took off 2 bases at V and 4 bases at J, with 16 bases between the two ends. The CDR3 covers 15 residues. The germline V gene has CDR1 SGHDT and CDR2 YYEEEE. The CDR3 region is CASSFFGGIVYEQYF. For the CDR3, the DNA is TGTGCCAGCAGCTTCTTCGGGGGAATAGTATACGAGCAGTACTTC.

The chain uses TRBV27 and TRBJ1-4; a weak D match, TRBD1 (5 bases). Looked up from germline, CDR1 is MNHEY and CDR2 is SMNVEV (reference sequence). The V gene lost 6 bases and the J gene lost 0 bases, with 14 bases spanning the gap. The CDR3 has 16 amino acids. In DNA form, the CDR3 reads TGTGCCAGCAGGACGGGATGGGGGGCAACTAATGAAAAACTGTTTTTT. Protein: CASRTGWGATNEKLFF. Using reference TRBV27 and TRBJ1-4 for the parts outside the CDR3, the full variable domain is EAQVTQNPRYLITVTGKKLTVTCSQNMNHEYMSWYRQDPGLGLRQIYYSMNVEVTDKGDVPEGYKVSRKEKRNFPLILESPSPNQTSLYFCASRTGWGATNEKLFFGSGTQLSVL.

This clone has just a few counts. The J gene is TRBJ1-1, the V gene TRBV18; D ambiguous. The CDR3 loop spans 14 amino acids. Germline CDR1 and CDR2: KGHSH and LQKENI. With 6 bases removed from V and 3 bases from J, the gap between germline ends came to 14 bases. CDR3 nucleotides: TGTGCCAGCTCGCGGAGATCAGAATACACTGAAGCTTTCTTT. Its translation: CASSRRSEYTEAFF. The variable domain in full, completed from reference TRBV18 and TRBJ1-1, reads NAGVMQNPRHLVRRRGQEARLRCSPMKGHSHVYWYRQLPEEGLKFMVYLQKENIIDESGMPKERFSAEFPKEGPSILRIQQVVRGDSAAYFCASSRRSEYTEAFFGQGTRLTVV.

The gene calls are TRBV29-1 and TRBJ1-1; 10 bases line up with TRBD1. Per the germline V gene, CDR1 is SQVTM and CDR2 is ANQGSEA. The CDR3 contains 17 residues. V shed 5 bases and J 0 bases; nucleotides not matched to a gene: 12. The CDR3 protein is CSVPKPRDRGMNTEAFF. Written as DNA, the CDR3 is TGCAGCGTTCCTAAGCCTCGGGACAGGGGAATGAACACTGAAGCTTTCTTT.

The chain has TRBV5-4 and TRBJ2-5, with TRBD2 matching over 14 bases. Germline V gene sequence: CDR1 SGHNT, CDR2 YYREEE (reference sequence). V shed 3 bases and J 8 bases; nucleotides not matched to a gene: 9. This CDR3 region has 16 residues. The CDR3, as DNA: TGTGCCAGCAGCTCCCAGACTAGCGGGGGGGCGAAAACCCAGTACTTC. Its protein product is CASSSQTSGGAKTQYF.

This chain uses TRBV12-5 with TRBJ2-7; D perhaps matches TRBD2 (6 bases). The V end lost 3 bases, the J end lost 5 bases, and 8 bases lay between the germline ends. The CDR3 is 12 amino acids. Germline V gene data show CDR1 as LGHNT and CDR2 as FRNRAP. The CDR3 sequence: CASGFGGNEQYF. For the CDR3, the DNA is TGTGCTAGTGGTTTTGGGGGGAACGAGCAGTACTTC. The complete variable domain, with remaining parts taken from reference TRBV12-5 and TRBJ2-7, reads DARVTQTPRHKVTEMGQEVTMRCQPILGHNTVFWYRQTMMQGLELLAYFRNRAPLDDSGMPKDRFSAEMPDATLATLKIQPSEPRDSAVYFCASGFGGNEQYFGPGTRLTVT.

The gene calls are TRBV6-5 and TRBJ2-5; no definite D call. Looked up from germline, CDR1 is MNHEY and CDR2 is SVGAGI. The germline V and J ends were trimmed by 0 bases and 5 bases, with 10 bases remaining between them. This CDR3 has 14 residues. CDR3 sequence: CASSYSIQKETQYF. As DNA, the CDR3 is TGTGCCAGCAGTTACTCGATTCAGAAGGAGACCCAGTACTTC.

The chain combines TRBV10-2 with TRBJ1-1; TRBD1 matches at 7 bases. Per the germline V gene, CDR1 is WSHSY and CDR2 is SAAADI. Trimming at V came to 3 bases and at J to 3 bases, leaving 16 bases not matched to a gene. The CDR3 runs 18 residues. CDR3 in amino acids: CASSEWIRGRKEDTEAFF. Written as DNA, the CDR3 is TGCGCCAGCAGTGAATGGATTAGGGGGCGAAAGGAGGACACTGAAGCTTTCTTT.